This T cell receptor beta chain was captured in a study of blood T cell repertoires in COVID-19. V was clipped by 11 bases and J by 2 bases; unmatched bases: 19. Germline CDR1 is MGHRA and CDR2 is YSYEKL. The CDR3 runs to 17 residues. Measured with immunoSEQ multiplex PCR; TCRdb has only the in-frame clones, and not every one. The profile shows some 190,000 clones, 65% to 85% of them singletons. V gene TRBV4-1 combines with J gene TRBJ2-5, with 8 bases lining up with TRBD2. The receptor was isolated from a man aged 25-45 years with acute COVID-19. The sequencing input was PBMCs or T cells enriched from blood (not recorded which). The CDR3 is CALTWVQTSVSQETQYF. The CDR3 DNA reads as TGCGCCCTAACCTGGGTTCAGACTAGCGTTTCACAAGAGACCCAGTACTTC.